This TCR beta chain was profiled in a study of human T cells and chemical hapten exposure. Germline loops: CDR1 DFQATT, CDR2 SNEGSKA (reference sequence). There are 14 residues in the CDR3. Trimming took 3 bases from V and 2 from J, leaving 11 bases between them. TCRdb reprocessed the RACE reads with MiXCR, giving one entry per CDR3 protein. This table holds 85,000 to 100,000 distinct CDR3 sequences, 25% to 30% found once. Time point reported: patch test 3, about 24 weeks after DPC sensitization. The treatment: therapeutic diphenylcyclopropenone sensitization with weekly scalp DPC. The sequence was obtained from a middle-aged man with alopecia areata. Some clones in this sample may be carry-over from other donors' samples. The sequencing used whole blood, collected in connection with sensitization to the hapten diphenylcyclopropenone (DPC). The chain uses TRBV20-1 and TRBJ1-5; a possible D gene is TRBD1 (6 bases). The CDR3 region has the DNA TGCAGTGCTAGTGAGGGGGTCGGCAATCAGCCCCAGCATTTT. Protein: CSASEGVGNQPQHF.